This TCR beta chain was profiled in a study of radiation and T cells in renal cell carcinoma. Study results and limitations: From baseline, blood top tumor clonotypes peaked at 2 weeks post-radiation. Without pretreatment biopsies, baseline tumor clonotype presence was undetermined.

V was shortened by 3 bases and J by 7 bases, with 10 bases between the two germline ends. Germline assignment: CDR1 MDHEN and CDR2 SYDVKM. This CDR3 contains 12 residues. A word on this clone: Antigen specificity is unknown.

Time point noted: blood 4 weeks post-SBRT, at nephrectomy. As for treatment: 15 Gy SBRT to primary tumor, nephrectomy 4 weeks later. Here immunoSEQ multiplex PCR was the method, and the copy in TCRdb shows in-frame clones only, minus some. The sample holds around 100,000 clones, around 84% seen once. Here the sequenced sample was blood, taken from a patient whose treatment included radiotherapy and nephrectomy. The clonotype comes from a man aged 55-75 years with renal cell carcinoma. The V call is TRBV28, the J call TRBJ2-7, with no clear D. CDR3 coding DNA: TGTGCCAGCAGTTTTCCCTCACCTGAGCAGTACTTC. Translated, it gives CASSFPSPEQYF.